Shown below are 20 T cell receptor beta chains from a single sample sequenced in a study of cytomegalovirus exposure and HLA in healthy donors. The PCR made use of 60 Vbeta and 13 Jbeta primers. Only in-frame clones appear in the TCRdb table, and some are missing; sequencing was by immunoSEQ multiplex PCR. This sample's clone table lists approximately 50,000 clones. The source material was PBMCs. The receptors were sampled from a male donor in good health and CMV-seronegative.

J is TRBJ1-4 and V is TRBV29-1; D remains ambiguous. The CDR3 spans 11 residues. The V end was cut by 5 bases, the J end by 8 bases, with 9 bases between. Per the germline V gene, CDR1 is SQVTM and CDR2 is ANQGSEA. CDR3 protein: CSVQVGEKLFF. DNA for the CDR3: TGCAGCGTTCAGGTCGGAGAAAAACTGTTTTTT.

The chain links TRBV5-4 to TRBJ2-3; tentatively, D is TRBD2 (5 bases). Germline V gene sequence: CDR1 SGHNT, CDR2 YYREEE (reference sequence). Deletions cut 3 bases from V and 2 bases from J, with 10 bases between. The CDR3 loop spans 14 amino acids. CDR3 region: CASSSEVNTDTQYF. CDR3 sequence (DNA): TGTGCCAGCAGCTCGGAGGTGAACACAGATACGCAGTATTTT.

This rearrangement joins TRBV11-2 to TRBJ2-2; TRBD2 agrees at 14 bases. V shed 6 bases, J shed 2 bases, and the junction held 8 bases outside the gene matches. Per the germline V gene, CDR1 is SGHAT and CDR2 is FQNNGV. The CDR3 runs to 18 residues. CDR3 sequence reads: CASRSRTSGGTNTGELFF. The CDR3, as DNA: TGTGCCAGCAGATCCCGGACTAGCGGGGGGACAAACACCGGGGAGCTGTTTTTT.

This chain links TRBV12-5 with TRBJ2-1, with D possibly TRBD2 on 5 matching bases. The ends were cut back, 1 base at V and 2 bases at J, with 12 bases in the middle. The CDR3 extends over 16 amino acids. Per the germline V gene, CDR1 is LGHNT and CDR2 is FRNRAP. Written as DNA, the CDR3 is TGTGCTAGTGGTTTGGAGGTAGGAGGCACCTACAATGAGCAGTTCTTC. Amino acid sequence: CASGLEVGGTYNEQFF.

The chain has TRBV5-1 and TRBJ1-6; a weak D match, TRBD1 (6 bases). V lost 0 bases and J lost 9, with 16 bases in between. The germline CDR1 and CDR2 sequences are SGHRS and YFSETQ. This CDR3 has 16 residues. The CDR3, as DNA: TGCGCCAGCAGCTTGGGTGTTCCAGGGGTGGGTTCACCCCTCCACTTT. Translated: CASSLGVPGVGSPLHF.

The chain couples TRBV9 to TRBJ2-2, with no clear D. CDR3 length: 13 amino acids. Germline loops: CDR1 SGDLS, CDR2 YYNGEE. V lost 1 base, J lost 1 base, and 2 bases lay in between. The DNA of the CDR3 is TGTGCCAGCAGCGTACGGAACACCGGGGAGCTGTTTTTT. Translating gives CASSVRNTGELFF.

The rearrangement joins TRBV4-1 to TRBJ2-6, with a tentative D call TRBD1 (6 bases). The CDR3 consists of 18 residues. Trimming cost V 1 base and J 2 bases, with 15 bases left between them. Germline loops: CDR1 MGHRA, CDR2 YSYEKL. The CDR3: CASSQGGRGRTGANVLTF. The CDR3 DNA reads TGCGCCAGCAGCCAAGGTGGCAGGGGAAGGACTGGGGCCAACGTCCTGACTTTC.

This chain uses TRBV7-9 with TRBJ1-2; D is uncertain. Germline V CDR1 and CDR2: SEHNR, FQNEAQ (reference sequence). CDR3 length equals 14 residues. The V end lost 0 bases, the J end lost 2 bases, and 7 bases lay between the germline ends. DNA of the CDR3: TGTGCCAGCAGCTTAGCGCGGCAGAACTATGGCTACACCTTC. It codes for CASSLARQNYGYTF.

The chain combines TRBV4-3 with TRBJ2-7; TRBD1 agrees at 7 bases. CDR3 length equals 15 residues. Germline lookup yields CDR1 LGHNA and CDR2 YSLEER. The trim removed 5 bases at V and 5 bases at J, leaving 12 bases unmatched. The DNA of the CDR3 is TGCGCCAGCAGCGCAACAGACAGGGACCCCCACGAGCAGTACTTC. It encodes CASSATDRDPHEQYF.

The chain couples TRBV18 to TRBJ2-3, with 7 positions matching TRBD2. CDR1 and CDR2 (germline): KGHSH, LQKENI. Unmatched junction bases numbered 11, after V lost 5 bases and J lost 9 bases. The CDR3 has 14 residues. In DNA, the CDR3 is TGTGCCAGCTCATGGCGCCCTCTGGGAGGGACGCAGTATTTT. Its protein product is CASSWRPLGGTQYF.

The chain joins TRBV7-9 to TRBJ1-2, with a weak D call TRBD1 (5 bases). The V gene lost 3 bases and the J gene lost 1 base, with 9 bases spanning the gap. The CDR3 consists of 14 residues. CDR1 and CDR2 from the germline V gene are SEHNR and FQNEAQ (reference sequence). The CDR3 here is CASSFRQGNYGYTF. DNA of the CDR3: TGTGCCAGCAGCTTTCGTCAGGGTAACTATGGCTACACCTTC.

The gene calls are TRBV6-1 and TRBJ2-2; 7 positions match TRBD1. J lost 7 bases, V lost 5 bases, and 7 bases had no gene match. In germline, CDR1 is MNHNS, CDR2 SASEGT. The CDR3 is 14 amino acids. The CDR3 sequence is CASSRDRAVGELFF. CDR3 sequence (DNA): TGTGCCAGCAGTAGAGACAGGGCGGTCGGGGAGCTGTTTTTT.

This rearrangement joins TRBV29-1 to TRBJ2-3; D is perhaps TRBD2 (5 bases). V dropped 6 bases and J dropped 8 bases, with 15 bases sitting between them. This CDR3 has 12 residues. Germline V gives CDR1 SQVTM, CDR2 ANQGSEA. Here the CDR3 reads CSVEARVGTQYF. The CDR3 DNA is TGCAGCGTGGAGGCTAGGGTGGGTACGCAGTATTTT.

This chain connects TRBV7-9 to TRBJ2-7; the match to TRBD2 covers 7 bases. From germline, CDR1 is SEHNR and CDR2 FQNEAQ (reference sequence). J was trimmed by 2 bases and V by 2 bases; bases with no gene match: 9. There are 16 residues in the CDR3. CDR3 DNA sequence: TGTGCCAGCAGCTTAACTACCGGGACTACCACCTACGAGCAGTACTTC. Its translation is CASSLTTGTTTYEQYF.

The J gene is TRBJ1-2, the V gene TRBV7-9, with no clear D. CDR1 is SEHNR, CDR2 FQNEAQ, per germline (reference sequence). With 4 bases removed from V and 7 bases from J, the gap between germline ends came to 10 bases. The CDR3 consists of 12 residues. CDR3 nucleotides: TGTGCCAGCAGCTCCAACTTATGTGGCTACACCTTC. This translates into CASSSNLCGYTF.

The chain uses TRBV27 and TRBJ1-5; 9 bases agree with TRBD1. The CDR3 runs to 14 residues. J lost 5 bases, V lost 1 base, and 0 bases had no gene match. Germline CDR1 and CDR2: MNHEY and SMNVEV (reference sequence). The CDR3 spells CASSLWTGDQPQHF. Here the CDR3 DNA reads TGTGCCAGCAGTTTATGGACAGGGGATCAGCCCCAGCATTTT.

The chain has TRBV6-1 and TRBJ1-3; no clear D gene. The CDR3 runs to 15 residues. V lost 8 bases and J lost 0, with 14 bases in between. Looked up from germline, CDR1 is MNHNS and CDR2 is SASEGT. The CDR3 nucleotides are TGTGCCAGCTTAAAGTCAGGACTCTCTGGAAACACCATATATTTT. Residues: CASLKSGLSGNTIYF.

The chain links TRBV27 to TRBJ2-7; 10 bases align to TRBD1. Germline assignment: CDR1 MNHEY and CDR2 SMNVEV (reference sequence). V gave up 2 bases and J gave up 6 bases; unmatched junction bases: 7. The CDR3 spans 15 residues. CDR3 sequence: CASSLINDRGREQYF. DNA for the CDR3: TGTGCCAGCAGTTTAATAAATGACAGGGGGCGCGAGCAGTACTTC.

The genes are TRBV18 and TRBJ2-2, with 7 bases that match TRBD2. J lost 4 bases, V lost 8 bases, and 13 bases had no gene match. The CDR3 loop spans 16 amino acids. Germline V gene data show CDR1 as KGHSH and CDR2 as LQKENI. CDR3 bases: TGTGCCAGCCGACCCAGGGAGGGTAAAGGCACCGGGGAGCTGTTTTTT. The encoded protein is CASRPREGKGTGELFF.

This rearrangement joins TRBV19 to TRBJ1-2, with D perhaps matching TRBD1 (5 bases). The CDR3 runs 11 residues. Per germline, CDR1 LNHDA and CDR2 SQIVND (reference sequence). The V end lost 4 bases, the J end lost 7 bases, and 7 bases lay between the germline ends. DNA for the CDR3: TGTGCCAGTAGTACAGGGTGTGGCTACACCTTC. Protein: CASSTGCGYTF.